This T cell receptor (beta chain) was observed in a study of blood T cell repertoires in COVID-19. Study-wide background: From the United States, Italy and Spain came samples of acute and convalescent COVID-19. The cDNA or gDNA used as material had been derived from T cells, B-cell-depleted T cells, or PBMCs.

This CDR3 has 13 residues. Germline CDR1 and CDR2: MNHEY and SVGEGT. Trimming took off 8 bases at V and 7 bases at J, with 15 bases between the two ends. This clone has only one observation. The authors' processing: Estimation of nucleated cell counts was performed using reference gene primer amplification. TCRdb keeps only in-frame clones here, not all; method: immunoSEQ multiplex PCR. V and J calls and clone size are given by that table; D and trimming were obtained from the DNA. The repertoire consists of under 300,000 clones, with approximately 83% occurring once and the leading ten covering approximately 3.6%. Two negative PCRs, clearance, or symptom resolution were required of recovered Cohort 3 donors.

Sequenced input: PBMCs or T cells enriched from blood (not recorded which). This receptor was taken from a man over 45 who had recovered from COVID-19. V gene TRBV6-2 or TRBV6-3 combines with J gene TRBJ1-5; D ambiguous. The CDR3 bases are TGTGCCAGCGGGTACTCCACTACCCAGCCCCAGCATTTT. Its protein product is CASGYSTTQPQHF.